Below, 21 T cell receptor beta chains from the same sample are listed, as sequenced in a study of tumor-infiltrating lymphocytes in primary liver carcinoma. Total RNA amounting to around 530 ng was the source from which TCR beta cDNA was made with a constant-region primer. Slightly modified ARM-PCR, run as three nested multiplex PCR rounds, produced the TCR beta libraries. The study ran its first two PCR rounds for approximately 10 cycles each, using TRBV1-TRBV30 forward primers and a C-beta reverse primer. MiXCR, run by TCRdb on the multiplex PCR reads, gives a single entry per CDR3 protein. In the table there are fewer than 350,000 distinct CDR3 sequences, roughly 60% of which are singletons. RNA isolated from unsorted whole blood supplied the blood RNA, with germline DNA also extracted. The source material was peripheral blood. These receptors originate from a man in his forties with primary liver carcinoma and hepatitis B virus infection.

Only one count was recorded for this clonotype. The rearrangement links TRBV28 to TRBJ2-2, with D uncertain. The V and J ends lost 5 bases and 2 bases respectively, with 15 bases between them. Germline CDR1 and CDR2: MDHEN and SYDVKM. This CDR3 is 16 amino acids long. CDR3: CASSPWWQSNTGELFF. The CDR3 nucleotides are TGTGCCAGCAGTCCCTGGTGGCAGAGTAACACCGGGGAGCTGTTTTTT.

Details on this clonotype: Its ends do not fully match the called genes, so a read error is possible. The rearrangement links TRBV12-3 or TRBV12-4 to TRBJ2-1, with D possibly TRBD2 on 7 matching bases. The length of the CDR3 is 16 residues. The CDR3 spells CASSSPSGGSYKEQFF. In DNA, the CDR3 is TGTGCCAGCAGTTCCCCGTCGGGGGGCTCCTACAAAGAGCAGTTCTTC.

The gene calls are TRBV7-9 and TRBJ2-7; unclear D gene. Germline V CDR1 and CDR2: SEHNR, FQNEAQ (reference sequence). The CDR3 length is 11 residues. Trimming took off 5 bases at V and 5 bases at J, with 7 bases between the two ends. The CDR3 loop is CASSPSDEQYF. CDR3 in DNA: TGTGCCAGCAGCCCCAGTGACGAGCAGTACTTC.

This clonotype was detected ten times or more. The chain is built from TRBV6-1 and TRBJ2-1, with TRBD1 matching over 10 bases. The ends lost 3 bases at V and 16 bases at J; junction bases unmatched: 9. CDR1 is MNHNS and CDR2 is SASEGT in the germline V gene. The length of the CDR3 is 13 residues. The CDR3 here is CASSETPDRGYFF. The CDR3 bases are TGTGCCAGCAGTGAGACCCCGGACAGGGGGTACTTCTTC.

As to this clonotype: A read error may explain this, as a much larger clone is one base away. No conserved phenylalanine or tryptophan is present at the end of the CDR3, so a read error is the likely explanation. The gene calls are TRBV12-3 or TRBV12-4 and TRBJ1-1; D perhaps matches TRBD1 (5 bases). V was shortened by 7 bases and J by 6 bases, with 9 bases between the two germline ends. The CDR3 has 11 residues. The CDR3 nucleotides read TGTGCCAGCACCCAGGGCCCTGAAGCTTTCCTT. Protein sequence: CASTQGPEAFL.

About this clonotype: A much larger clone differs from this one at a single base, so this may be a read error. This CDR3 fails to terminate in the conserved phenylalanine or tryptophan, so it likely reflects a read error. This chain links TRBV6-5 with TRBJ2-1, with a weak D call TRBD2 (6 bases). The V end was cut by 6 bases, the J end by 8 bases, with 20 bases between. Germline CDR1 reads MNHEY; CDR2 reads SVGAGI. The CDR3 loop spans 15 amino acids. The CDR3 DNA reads TGTGCCAGCAGCCTTAGCGGAGCCCAAATCTATGAGCAGTTCTTA. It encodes CASSLSGAQIYEQFL.

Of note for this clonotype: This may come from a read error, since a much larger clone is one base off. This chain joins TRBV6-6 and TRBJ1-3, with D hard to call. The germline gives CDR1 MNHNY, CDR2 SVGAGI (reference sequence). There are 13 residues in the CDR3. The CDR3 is CDSSPSSGNTIYF. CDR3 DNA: TGTGACAGCAGTCCCAGCTCTGGAAACACCATATATTTT.

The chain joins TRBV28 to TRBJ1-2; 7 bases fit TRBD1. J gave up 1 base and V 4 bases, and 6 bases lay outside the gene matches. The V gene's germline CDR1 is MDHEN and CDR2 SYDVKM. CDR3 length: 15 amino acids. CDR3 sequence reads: CASSYGDRVNYGYTF. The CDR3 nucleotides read TGTGCCAGCAGTTACGGCGACAGGGTTAACTATGGCTACACCTTC.

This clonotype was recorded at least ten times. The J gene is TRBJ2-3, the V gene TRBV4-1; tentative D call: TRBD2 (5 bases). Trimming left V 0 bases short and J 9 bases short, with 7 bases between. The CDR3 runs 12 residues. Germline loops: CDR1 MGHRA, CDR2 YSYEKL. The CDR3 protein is CASSQDQRTQYF. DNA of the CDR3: TGCGCCAGCAGCCAAGATCAGCGGACGCAGTATTTT.

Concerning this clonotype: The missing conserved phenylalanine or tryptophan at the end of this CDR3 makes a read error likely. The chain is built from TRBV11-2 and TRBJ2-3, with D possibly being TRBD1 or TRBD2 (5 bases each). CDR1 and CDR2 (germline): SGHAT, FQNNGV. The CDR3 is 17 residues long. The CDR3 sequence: CASTIRRLKESTGTQYL. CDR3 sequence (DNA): TGTGCCAGCACCATCCGGAGGCTAAAGGAGAGCACAGGTACGCAGTATTTG.

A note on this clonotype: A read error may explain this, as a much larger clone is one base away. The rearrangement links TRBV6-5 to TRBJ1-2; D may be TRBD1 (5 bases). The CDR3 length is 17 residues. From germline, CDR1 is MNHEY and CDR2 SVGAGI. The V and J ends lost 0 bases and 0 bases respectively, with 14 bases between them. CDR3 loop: CASSYSVTRGANYGYTF. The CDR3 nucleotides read TGTGCCAGCAGTTACTCGGTGACGAGGGGCGCTAACTATGGCTACACCTTC.

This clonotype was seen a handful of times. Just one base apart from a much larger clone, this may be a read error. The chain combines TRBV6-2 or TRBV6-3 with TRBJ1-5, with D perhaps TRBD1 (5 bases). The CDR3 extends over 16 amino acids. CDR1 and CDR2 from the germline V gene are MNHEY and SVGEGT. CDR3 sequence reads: CVSRTGGLGANQPQHF. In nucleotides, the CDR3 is TGTGTCAGCAGAACAGGAGGGCTAGGAGCCAATCAGCCCCAGCATTTT.

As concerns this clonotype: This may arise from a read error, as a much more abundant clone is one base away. The CDR3 DNA reads TGTGCCAGCAGTTACACAACTAGCGGGAGCCAGATCACAGATACGCAGTATTTT. Translation gives CASSYTTSGSQITDTQYF. The chain is built from TRBV6-2 or TRBV6-3 and TRBJ2-3; 11 bases match TRBD2. The CDR3 covers 18 residues. V lost 2 bases, J lost 2 bases, and 9 bases stayed unmatched. The V gene's germline CDR1 is MNHEY and CDR2 SVGEGT.

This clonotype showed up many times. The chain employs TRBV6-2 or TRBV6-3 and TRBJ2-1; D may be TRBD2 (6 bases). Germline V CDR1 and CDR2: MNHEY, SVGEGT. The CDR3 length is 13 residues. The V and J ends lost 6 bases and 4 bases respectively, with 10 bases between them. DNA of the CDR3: TGTGCCAGCAGGAAAGGAGGGTACAATGAGCAGTTCTTC. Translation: CASRKGGYNEQFF.

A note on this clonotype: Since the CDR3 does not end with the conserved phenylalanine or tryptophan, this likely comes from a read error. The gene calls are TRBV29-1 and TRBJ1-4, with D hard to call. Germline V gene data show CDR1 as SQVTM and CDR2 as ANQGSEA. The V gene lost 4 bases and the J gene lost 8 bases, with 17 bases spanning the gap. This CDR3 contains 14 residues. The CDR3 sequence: CSVGDPMGREKLFS. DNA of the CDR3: TGCAGCGTTGGAGATCCTATGGGGAGAGAAAAACTGTTTTCT.

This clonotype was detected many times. CDR3 amino acids: CSVVSGSNTEAFF. CDR3 DNA: TGCAGCGTTGTATCCGGGTCTAACACTGAAGCTTTCTTT. The gene calls are TRBV29-1 and TRBJ1-1, with unresolved D. V was clipped by 4 bases and J by 2 bases, with 11 bases between them. Germline V gives CDR1 SQVTM, CDR2 ANQGSEA. This CDR3 comprises 13 residues.

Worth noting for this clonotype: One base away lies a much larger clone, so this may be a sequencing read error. The CDR3 DNA reads as TGTGCCAACCTCCTCGGGGGGGTGGTAAACGATGAGCAGTTCTTC. This gives the protein CANLLGGVVNDEQFF. The rearrangement links TRBV12-3 or TRBV12-4 to TRBJ2-1; 8 bases map to TRBD2. This CDR3 comprises 15 residues. The ends lost 10 bases at V and 8 bases at J; junction bases unmatched: 16.

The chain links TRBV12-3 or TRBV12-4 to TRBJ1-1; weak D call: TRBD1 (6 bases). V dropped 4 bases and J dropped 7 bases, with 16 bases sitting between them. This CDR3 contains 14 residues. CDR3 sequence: CASSSADRSIEAFF. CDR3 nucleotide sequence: TGTGCCAGCAGTTCGGCAGACAGGAGCATTGAAGCTTTCTTT.

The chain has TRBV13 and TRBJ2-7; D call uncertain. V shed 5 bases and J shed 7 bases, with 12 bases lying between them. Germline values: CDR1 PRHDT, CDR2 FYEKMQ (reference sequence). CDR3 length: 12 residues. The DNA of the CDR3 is TGTGCCAGCAGCCTGGGTGGGCGGGAGCAGTACTTC. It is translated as CASSLGGREQYF.

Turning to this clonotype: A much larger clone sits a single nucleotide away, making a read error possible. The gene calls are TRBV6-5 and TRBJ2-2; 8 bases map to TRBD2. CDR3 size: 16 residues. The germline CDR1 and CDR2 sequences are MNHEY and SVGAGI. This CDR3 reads CASSFRLASNTEELFF. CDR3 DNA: TGTGCCAGCAGTTTCCGACTAGCGAGTAACACCGAGGAGCTGTTTTTT.

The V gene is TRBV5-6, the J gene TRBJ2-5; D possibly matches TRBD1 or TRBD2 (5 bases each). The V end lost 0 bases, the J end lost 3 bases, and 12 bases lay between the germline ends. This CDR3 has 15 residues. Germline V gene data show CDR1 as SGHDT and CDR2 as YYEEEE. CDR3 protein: CASSLVGDLKETQYF. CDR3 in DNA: TGTGCCAGCAGCTTGGTGGGGGATCTTAAAGAGACCCAGTACTTC.